One sample yielded the 23 T cell receptor beta chains listed below, sequenced in a study of identical twins. TCRdb passed the 5' RACE reads through MiXCR, listing each CDR3 protein once. The sample carries roughly 490,000 distinct CDR3 sequences, approximately 14% recorded once. These same data were also listed under a study on yellow fever vaccine responses in identical twins.

Sequenced: CD4+ T cells sorted from blood. Receptors were obtained from a young woman in good health.

CDR3 in amino acids: CASSVGGSVRGLAYEQYF. In nucleotides, the CDR3 is TGTGCCAGCAGCGTAGGAGGGTCGGTCAGGGGGCTTGCCTACGAGCAGTACTTC. The gene calls are TRBV9 and TRBJ2-7, with TRBD1 matching 8 bases. V was pared by 0 bases and J by 2 bases, with 13 bases of the junction left unmatched. The length of the CDR3 is 18 residues. Germline CDR1 is SGDLS and CDR2 is YYNGEE.

The J gene is TRBJ2-2, the V gene TRBV28; 7 nucleotides agree with TRBD2. Unmatched junction bases numbered 7, after V lost 6 bases and J lost 0 bases. This CDR3 is 16 amino acids long. Germline V CDR1 and CDR2: MDHEN, SYDVKM. CDR3 sequence: CASRPGLGANTGELFF. CDR3 bases: TGTGCCAGCAGACCCGGACTAGGGGCGAACACCGGGGAGCTGTTTTTT.

The table lists this clonotype with many counts. The rearrangement links TRBV29-1 to TRBJ2-1, with TRBD2 matching over 9 bases. Trimming at V came to 5 bases and at J to 8 bases, leaving 7 bases not matched to a gene. The CDR3 spans 13 residues. Germline CDR1 is SQVTM and CDR2 is ANQGSEA. Written as DNA, the CDR3 is TGCAGCGTTAGGCCTAGCGGGATTCATGAGCAGTTCTTC. Its protein is CSVRPSGIHEQFF.

This clonotype was seen repeatedly, ten times or more. The chain recombines TRBV3-1 with TRBJ2-5; 13 bases match TRBD2. V gave up 5 bases and J gave up 2 bases; unmatched junction bases: 5. CDR1 is LGHDT, CDR2 YNNKEL, per germline (reference sequence). The CDR3 has 16 amino acids. Here the CDR3 reads CASSSGTSGVQETQYF. The CDR3 DNA follows: TGTGCCAGCAGCTCCGGGACTAGCGGGGTACAAGAGACCCAGTACTTC.

This clonotype was observed many times. The gene calls are TRBV6-1 and TRBJ1-5, with no clear D. V was pared by 6 bases and J by 1 base, with 7 bases between. Per the germline V gene, CDR1 is MNHNS and CDR2 is SASEGT. CDR3 length: 13 residues. The CDR3 DNA sequence: TGTGCCAGCAGAGGAGGGAGCAATCAGCCCCAGCATTTT. Translation gives CASRGGSNQPQHF.

The rearrangement uses TRBV11-2 and TRBJ2-5; 11 nucleotides match TRBD2. Germline V CDR1 and CDR2: SGHAT, FQNNGV. V dropped 5 bases and J dropped 3; count of bases not matched to a gene: 14. CDR3 length: 18 residues. The CDR3 loop reads CASSPLPTGTSGKETQYF. The CDR3 nucleotides are TGTGCCAGCAGCCCCCTTCCAACCGGGACTAGCGGAAAAGAGACCCAGTACTTC.

The V and J genes are TRBV27 and TRBJ2-4; 9 bases are shared with TRBD1. The CDR3 is 16 amino acids. Germline V gene data show CDR1 as MNHEY and CDR2 as SMNVEV (reference sequence). Trimming cost V 5 bases and J 5 bases; bases outside gene matches: 10. The CDR3 here is CASSLTGGKNQNIQYF. In nucleotides, the CDR3 is TGTGCCAGCAGTCTTACAGGGGGCAAAAACCAAAACATTCAGTACTTC.

The J gene is TRBJ2-7, the V gene TRBV4-1; TRBD1 is a possible D gene (6 bases). Germline V gives CDR1 MGHRA, CDR2 YSYEKL. The CDR3 is 19 amino acids. The V and J ends lost 0 bases and 0 bases respectively, with 21 bases between them. CDR3 bases: TGCGCCAGCAGCCAAGATGTGATATCGAGAAGACAGGACTCCTACGAGCAGTACTTC. It codes for CASSQDVISRRQDSYEQYF.

The rearrangement joins TRBV11-2 to TRBJ2-1; 11 bases line up with TRBD1. There are 16 residues in the CDR3. The V and J ends lost 3 bases and 3 bases, in that order; junction bases with no gene match: 4. Per the germline V gene, CDR1 is SGHAT and CDR2 is FQNNGV. The DNA of the CDR3 is TGTGCCAGCAGCTTGCGGGGGACAGGGGGCTACAATGAGCAGTTCTTC. As protein: CASSLRGTGGYNEQFF.

The genes are TRBV5-1 and TRBJ1-1; TRBD1 matches at 9 bases. J was trimmed by 2 bases and V by 1 base; bases with no gene match: 3. CDR3 length: 15 amino acids. Germline CDR1 is SGHRS and CDR2 is YFSETQ. CDR3: CASSLYTGGNTEAFF. In nucleotides, the CDR3 is TGCGCCAGCAGCTTGTATACAGGGGGCAACACTGAAGCTTTCTTT.

Many counts were recorded for this clonotype. CDR3 DNA: TGCAGTGCTAGGAGCCGGGATCCGAAAAACATTCAGTACTTC. This sequence encodes CSARSRDPKNIQYF. The chain combines TRBV20-1 with TRBJ2-4, with D perhaps TRBD2 (5 bases). V lost 3 bases to trimming and J lost 4 bases, with 13 bases between them. Germline CDR1 and CDR2: DFQATT and SNEGSKA (reference sequence). The CDR3 contains 14 residues.

This clonotype was detected only a few times. The V call is TRBV11-2, the J call TRBJ2-1; TRBD2 matches at 12 bases. The CDR3 consists of 17 residues. Germline CDR1 SGHAT, CDR2 FQNNGV. The trim removed 5 bases at V and 6 bases at J, leaving 11 bases unmatched. The DNA of the CDR3 is TGTGCCAGCAGCGTTACGATACTAGCGGGGGGTTTCAATGAGCAGTTCTTC. Amino acids: CASSVTILAGGFNEQFF.

The rearrangement joins TRBV5-1 to TRBJ2-1; no clear D. Deletions cut 0 bases from V and 2 bases from J, with 9 bases between. The CDR3 is 15 residues long. CDR1 is SGHRS and CDR2 is YFSETQ in the germline V gene. CDR3 coding DNA: TGCGCCAGCAGCTTGGACGGGCCCGCCTACAATGAGCAGTTCTTC. The encoded protein is CASSLDGPAYNEQFF.

This clonotype was counted a few times. The genes are TRBV4-3 and TRBJ1-2, with a weak D call TRBD1 (6 bases). The V end was cut by 2 bases, the J end by 4 bases, with 14 bases between. Germline V gene sequence: CDR1 LGHNA, CDR2 YSLEER. CDR3 length: 15 amino acids. The CDR3 is CASSQLIQGIYGYTF. DNA for the CDR3: TGCGCCAGCAGCCAACTAATTCAGGGGATCTATGGCTACACCTTC.

The gene calls are TRBV2 and TRBJ2-7; 10 bases are a match to TRBD1. The germline gives CDR1 SNHLY, CDR2 FYNNEI. V lost 4 bases to trimming and J lost 6 bases; unmatched junction nucleotides: 12. The CDR3 is 16 residues long. The CDR3 region has the DNA TGTGCCAGCAGTGCCACATCGACAGGGGGCGCGTCCGAGCAGTACTTC. It specifies CASSATSTGGASEQYF. The variable domain in full, with the rest retrieved from reference TRBV2 and TRBJ2-7, is EPEVTQTPSHQVTQMGQEVILRCVPISNHLYFYWYRQILGQKVEFLVSFYNNEISEKSEIFDDQFSVERPDGSNFTLKIRSTKLEDSAMYFCASSATSTGGASEQYFGPGTRLTVT.

V is TRBV29-1 and J is TRBJ1-2; D not resolved. The CDR3 covers 12 residues. Germline lookup yields CDR1 SQVTM and CDR2 ANQGSEA. Trimming removed 2 bases at V and 4 bases at J, with 8 bases between. The DNA for the CDR3 is TGCAGCGTTGAAATCCCCCCCTATGGCTACACCTTC. Encoded protein: CSVEIPPYGYTF.

This clonotype has only a few counts. The CDR3 region has the DNA TGCAGTGCTAGAGATCTGGTAGAAGGGACTAGCCACATTCAGTACTTC. This codes for CSARDLVEGTSHIQYF. J is TRBJ2-4 and V is TRBV20-1, with TRBD2 matching 9 bases. The CDR3 totals 16 residues. V was clipped by 0 bases and J by 8 bases; unmatched bases: 11. The germline V gene has CDR1 DFQATT and CDR2 SNEGSKA (reference sequence).

This clonotype appeared a few times. The chain combines TRBV6-1 with TRBJ2-5; 7 bases match TRBD1. J gave up 7 bases and V 5 bases, and 13 bases lay outside the gene matches. The CDR3 consists of 15 residues. Germline-derived CDR1 and CDR2 are MNHNS and SASEGT. CDR3 in amino acids: CASSPQTGTLGTQYF. Written as DNA, the CDR3 is TGTGCCAGCAGTCCCCAGACAGGGACCCTCGGGACCCAGTACTTC.

This chain links TRBV2 with TRBJ2-2, with 10 bases fitting TRBD1. The CDR3 extends over 18 amino acids. Germline V gives CDR1 SNHLY, CDR2 FYNNEI. With 6 bases clipped from V and 0 bases from J, the junction kept 10 bases outside the gene matches. CDR3 protein: CASREGQGIFANTGELFF. DNA for the CDR3: TGTGCCAGCAGAGAGGGACAGGGGATATTCGCGAACACCGGGGAGCTGTTTTTT.

The chain links TRBV29-1 to TRBJ2-7; D uncertain. V dropped 3 bases and J dropped 0 bases, with 6 bases sitting between them. Per the germline V gene, CDR1 is SQVTM and CDR2 is ANQGSEA. The CDR3 is 12 residues long. In DNA, the CDR3 is TGCAGCGTTGAGGTAGGCTCCTACGAGCAGTACTTC. The encoded protein is CSVEVGSYEQYF.

This clonotype was seen more than once but under ten times. The chain is built from TRBV7-9 and TRBJ1-5; perhaps TRBD1 as D (6 bases). V lost 2 bases and J 9 bases, leaving 14 bases between the germline ends. CDR1 is SEHNR, CDR2 FQNEAQ, per germline (reference sequence). The CDR3 is made up of 14 amino acids. CDR3 bases: TGTGCCAGCAGCTTATCAGGGGCGGGAAGGCCCCAGCATTTT. This encodes CASSLSGAGRPQHF.

This clonotype has a handful of counts. The rearrangement uses TRBV20-1 and TRBJ1-2; D remains unclear. In germline, CDR1 is DFQATT, CDR2 SNEGSKA (reference sequence). V lost 6 bases and J lost 2, with 10 bases in between. The CDR3 extends over 12 amino acids. CDR3 amino acids: CSAAQDNYGYTF. In DNA form, the CDR3 reads TGCAGTGCCGCTCAGGACAACTATGGCTACACCTTC.

This clonotype turned up a few times. The chain has TRBV20-1 and TRBJ2-3; the match to TRBD2 covers 8 bases. This CDR3 contains 13 residues. V lost 5 bases to trimming and J lost 6 bases; unmatched junction nucleotides: 7. Germline V CDR1 and CDR2: DFQATT, SNEGSKA (reference sequence). The CDR3 sequence: CSAPGGRLDTQYF. In DNA form, the CDR3 reads TGCAGTGCTCCGGGAGGGAGGTTGGATACGCAGTATTTT.